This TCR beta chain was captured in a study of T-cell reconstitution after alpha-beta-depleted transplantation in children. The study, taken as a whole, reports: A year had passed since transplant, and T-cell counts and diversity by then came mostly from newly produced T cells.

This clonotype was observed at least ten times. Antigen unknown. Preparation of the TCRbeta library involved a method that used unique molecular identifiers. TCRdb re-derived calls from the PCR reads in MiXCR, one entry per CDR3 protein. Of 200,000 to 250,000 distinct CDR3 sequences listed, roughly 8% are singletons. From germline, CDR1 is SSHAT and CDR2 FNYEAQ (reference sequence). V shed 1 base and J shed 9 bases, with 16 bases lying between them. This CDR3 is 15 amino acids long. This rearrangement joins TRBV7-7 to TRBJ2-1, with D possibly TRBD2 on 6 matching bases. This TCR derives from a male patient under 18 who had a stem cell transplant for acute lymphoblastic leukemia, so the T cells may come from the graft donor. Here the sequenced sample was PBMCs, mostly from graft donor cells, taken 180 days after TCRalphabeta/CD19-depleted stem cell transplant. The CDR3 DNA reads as TGTGCCAGCAGCTTAGACGGGGGAGGTAGTAGTGAGCAGTTCTTC. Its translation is CASSLDGGGSSEQFF.